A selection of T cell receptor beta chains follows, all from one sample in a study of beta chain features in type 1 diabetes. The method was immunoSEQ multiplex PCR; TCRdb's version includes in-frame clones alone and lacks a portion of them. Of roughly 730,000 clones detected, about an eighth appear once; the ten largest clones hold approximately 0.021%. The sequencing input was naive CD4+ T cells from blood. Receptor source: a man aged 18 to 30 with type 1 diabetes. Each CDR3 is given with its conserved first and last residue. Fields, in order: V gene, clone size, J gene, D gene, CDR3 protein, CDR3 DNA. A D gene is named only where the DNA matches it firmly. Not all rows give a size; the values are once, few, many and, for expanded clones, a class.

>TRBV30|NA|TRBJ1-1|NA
CAWRRQGNTEAFF
TGTGCCTGGAGACGCCAGGGGAACACTGAAGCTTTCTTT
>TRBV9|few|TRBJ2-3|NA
CASSAYTDTQYF
TGTGCCAGCAGCGCGTACACAGATACGCAGTATTTT
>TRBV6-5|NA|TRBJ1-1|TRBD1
CASSVETGTGTAFF
TGTGCCAGCAGCGTAGAGACAGGGACAGGTACGGCTTTCTTT
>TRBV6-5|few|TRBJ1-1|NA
CASSRALNTEAFF
TGTGCCAGCAGCCGTGCCTTGAACACTGAAGCTTTCTTT
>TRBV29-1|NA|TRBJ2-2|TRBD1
CSVETGAWTGELFF
TGCAGCGTTGAGACAGGGGCCTGGACCGGGGAGCTGTTTTTT
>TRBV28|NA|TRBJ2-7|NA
CASGADYEQYF
TGTGCCAGCGGAGCTGACTACGAGCAGTACTTC
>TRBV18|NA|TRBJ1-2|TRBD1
CASSPGQGENGYTF
TGTGCCAGCTCACCGGGACAGGGGGAAAATGGCTACACCTTC
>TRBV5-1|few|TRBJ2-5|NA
CASSPSRETQYF
TGCGCCAGCAGCCCCAGTCGTGAGACCCAGTACTTC
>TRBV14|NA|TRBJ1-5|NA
CASSLTGSYQPQHF
TGTGCCAGCAGCCTGACTGGGAGCTATCAGCCCCAGCATTTT
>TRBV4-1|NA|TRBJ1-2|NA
CASSQAPAGGSYGYTF
TGCGCCAGCAGCCAAGCCCCAGCGGGGGGTAGCTATGGCTACACCTTC
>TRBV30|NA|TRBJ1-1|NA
CAWSLTGTEAFF
TGTGCCTGGAGCCTAACGGGGACTGAAGCTTTCTTT
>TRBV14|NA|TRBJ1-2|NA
CASSQAIYGYTF
TGTGCCAGCAGCCAAGCTATCTATGGCTACACCTTC
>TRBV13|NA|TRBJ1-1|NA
CASSLEGVEAFF
TGTGCCAGCAGCTTAGAGGGAGTTGAAGCTTTCTTT
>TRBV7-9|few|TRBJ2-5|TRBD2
CAAGPGGYEETQYF
TGTGCCGCCGGCCCGGGGGGGTATGAAGAGACCCAGTACTTC
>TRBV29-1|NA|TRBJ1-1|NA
CSVEGGAGTEAFF
TGCAGCGTTGAAGGCGGGGCTGGGACCGAAGCTTTCTTT
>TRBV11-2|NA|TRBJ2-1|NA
CASSLAGYNEQFF
TGTGCCAGCAGCTTAGCGGGTTACAATGAGCAGTTCTTC
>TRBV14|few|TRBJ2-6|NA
CASSQGTSGANVLTF
TGTGCCAGCAGCCAGGGAACCTCTGGGGCCAACGTCCTGACTTTC
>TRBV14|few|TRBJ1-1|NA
CASSQEALGAFF
TGTGCCAGCAGCCAAGAGGCCCTCGGAGCTTTCTTT
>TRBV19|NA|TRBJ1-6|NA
CASTAIQGINSPLHF
TGTGCCAGTACCGCGATCCAGGGGATCAATTCACCCCTCCACTTT
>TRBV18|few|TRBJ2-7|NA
CASSPDYEQYF
TGTGCCAGCTCACCTGACTACGAGCAGTACTTC
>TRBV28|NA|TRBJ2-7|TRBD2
CASSLRAGAGPYEQYF
TGTGCCAGCAGTTTAAGGGCGGGAGCAGGGCCCTACGAGCAGTACTTC
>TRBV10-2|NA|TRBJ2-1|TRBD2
CARAAGLYNEQFF
TGCGCCAGGGCAGCGGGGTTGTACAATGAGCAGTTCTTC
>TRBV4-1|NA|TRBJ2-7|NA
CASSQRGSRGLTYEQYF
TGCGCCAGCAGCCAACGAGGTAGCCGTGGGTTAACCTACGAGCAGTACTTC
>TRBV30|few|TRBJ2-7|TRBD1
CAWSVQGPYYEQYF
TGTGCCTGGAGTGTACAGGGGCCTTACTACGAGCAGTACTTC
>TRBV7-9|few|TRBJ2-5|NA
CASSLMETQYF
TGTGCCAGCAGCTTAATGGAAACCCAGTACTTC
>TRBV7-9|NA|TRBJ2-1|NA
CASSLGYGTGDEQFF
TGTGCCAGCAGCTTAGGTTACGGGACCGGGGATGAGCAGTTCTTC
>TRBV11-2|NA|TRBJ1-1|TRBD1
CASSLPGQGVAEAFF
TGTGCCAGCAGCCTACCGGGACAGGGGGTCGCTGAAGCTTTCTTT
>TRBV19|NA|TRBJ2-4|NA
CASSIVRQAIAKNIQYF
TGTGCCAGTAGTATAGTAAGACAGGCGATAGCCAAAAACATTCAGTACTTC
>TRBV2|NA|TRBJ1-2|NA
CASSEEPYRMPNYGYTF
TGTGCCAGCAGTGAAGAGCCTTACAGGATGCCTAACTATGGCTACACCTTC
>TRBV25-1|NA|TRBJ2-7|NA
CASSEVFSYEQYF
TGTGCCAGCAGTGAAGTCTTTTCCTACGAGCAGTACTTC
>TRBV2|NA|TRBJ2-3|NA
CASSEGRGTDTQYF
TGTGCCAGCAGTGAGGGCAGGGGCACAGATACGCAGTATTTT
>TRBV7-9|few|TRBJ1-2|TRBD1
CASTRQGYYGYTF
TGTGCCAGCACGCGACAGGGATACTATGGCTACACCTTC
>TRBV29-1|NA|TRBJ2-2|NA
CSVERWPGLNTGELFF
TGCAGCGTTGAGAGGTGGCCAGGACTAAACACCGGGGAGCTGTTTTTT
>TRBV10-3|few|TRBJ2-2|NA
CAISLLLGTGELFF
TGTGCCATCAGTCTTCTACTAGGAACCGGGGAGCTGTTTTTT
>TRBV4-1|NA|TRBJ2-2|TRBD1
CASSILDRDTGELFF
TGCGCCAGCAGTATTCTTGACAGGGACACCGGGGAGCTGTTTTTT
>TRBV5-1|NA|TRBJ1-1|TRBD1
CASSPGTGTGITEAFF
TGCGCCAGCAGCCCGGGGACCGGGACAGGGATAACTGAAGCTTTCTTT
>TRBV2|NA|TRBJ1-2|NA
CASSESIGGNYGYTF
TGTGCCAGCAGTGAAAGTATTGGGGGGAATTATGGCTACACCTTC
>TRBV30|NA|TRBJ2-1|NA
CAWSGLSSYNEQFF
TGTGCCTGGAGTGGCTTAAGCTCCTACAATGAGCAGTTCTTC
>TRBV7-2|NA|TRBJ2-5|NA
CASSLIPYVGLPKETQYF
TGTGCCAGCAGCTTAATTCCCTACGTAGGACTCCCTAAAGAGACCCAGTACTTC
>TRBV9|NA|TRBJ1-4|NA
CASSVDRVDEKLFF
TGTGCCAGCAGCGTAGACAGGGTTGATGAAAAACTGTTTTTT
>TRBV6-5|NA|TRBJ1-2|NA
CASSSASGTLGYTF
TGTGCCAGCAGTTCGGCATCCGGGACGCTTGGGTACACCTTC